This T cell receptor beta chain was observed in a study of T cells in Graves' hyperthyroidism and ophthalmopathy. Amplification yielded TCR beta CDR3 regions, with RNA transcripts as the source. HTBI primers were used for first-round RT-PCR of the TCR CDR3. TCRdb called the multiplex PCR reads again in MiXCR, with one record for every CDR3 protein. The profile shows about 520,000 distinct CDR3 sequences, around a quarter of them singletons. This clonotype was picked up many times. The CDR3 covers 15 residues. In germline, CDR1 is DFQATT, CDR2 SNEGSKA (reference sequence). V was trimmed by 0 bases and J by 3 bases, leaving 15 bases between them.

The TCR originated in a woman aged 30 to 39 with Graves' ophthalmopathy. The chain has TRBV20-1 and TRBJ2-7, with unresolved D. The sequenced material came from blood. The chain's CDR3 is CSARDRKGPLYEQYF. In DNA form, the CDR3 reads TGCAGTGCTAGAGATCGTAAGGGCCCACTCTACGAGCAGTACTTC.